This T cell receptor beta chain was captured by sequencing in a study of cytomegalovirus exposure and HLA in healthy donors. Looking at the study overall: The roughly 120 validation repertoires used the same platform as the approximately 700 first-cohort repertoires (as reported by a later analysis). Study results and limitations: A classifier reportedly called cytomegalovirus status with high sensitivity and specificity. Rarity characterized most TCR sequences, yet some public TCRs appeared in many donors. The study put 150 or so TCR beta chains on its list as cytomegalovirus-associated.

Between the trimmed V and J ends, which lost 5 bases and 5 bases, there was a span of 16 bases. Per the germline V gene, CDR1 is SEHNR and CDR2 is FQNEAQ (reference sequence). The CDR3 sequence is 14 residues long. This clone was found once. Its antigen is still unknown. Using immunoSEQ multiplex PCR, the repertoire was profiled, and TCRdb retains in-frame clones only, with some absent. This sample has some 170,000 clones, with approximately 89% found just once. This receptor was identified in a man aged 18 to 29 in good health and CMV-seropositive. V and J are TRBV7-9 and TRBJ2-7, with D perhaps TRBD2 (5 bases). What was sequenced was PBMCs. The CDR3 bases are TGTGCCAGCAGCAATGGGCCTAGCATCCACGAGCAGTACTTC. It codes for CASSNGPSIHEQYF.